The 28 T cell receptor beta chains reported below all come from one sample, sequenced in a study of T cells in Graves' hyperthyroidism and ophthalmopathy. Regions amplified from RNA transcripts were the TCR beta CDR3 regions. HTBI primers were used for first-round RT-PCR of the TCR CDR3. TCRdb independently ran MiXCR on the multiplex PCR reads; one entry per CDR3 protein. The data hold 300,000 to 450,000 distinct CDR3 sequences, with more than 14% observed a single time. Sequenced input: blood. The receptors shown here come from a woman in her 30s with Graves' ophthalmopathy.

This clonotype was detected only a few times. This rearrangement joins TRBV10-3 to TRBJ2-1; no definite D call. The germline CDR1 and CDR2 sequences are ENHRY and SYGVKD. The CDR3 length is 11 residues. The V and J ends lost 11 bases and 1 base respectively, with 6 bases between them. CDR3 residues: CAVDSYNEQFF. In DNA, the CDR3 is TGTGCCGTGGATTCCTACAATGAGCAGTTCTTC.

This clonotype was observed at least ten times. The chain recombines TRBV20-1 with TRBJ1-4; no definite D call. The germline V gene has CDR1 DFQATT and CDR2 SNEGSKA (reference sequence). Trimming took off 0 bases at V and 0 bases at J, with 11 bases between the two ends. The CDR3 has 16 amino acids. The CDR3 DNA sequence: TGCAGTGCTAGAGAGAAGACGGATGCAACTAATGAAAAACTGTTTTTT. This codes for CSAREKTDATNEKLFF.

This clonotype has ten or more counts. The chain recombines TRBV18 with TRBJ2-2; no definite D call. V shed 6 bases and J shed 7 bases, with 15 bases lying between them. Germline V gene lookup returns CDR1 KGHSH and CDR2 LQKENI. This CDR3 is 14 amino acids long. CDR3 nucleotide sequence: TGTGCCAGCTCGCTCCCGATCACTGGCGGGGAGCTGTTTTTT. This codes for CASSLPITGGELFF.

Ten or more counts support this clonotype. The chain has TRBV20-1 and TRBJ2-1, with 7 bases identical to TRBD2. V was clipped by 3 bases and J by 5 bases; unmatched bases: 1. The germline V gene has CDR1 DFQATT and CDR2 SNEGSKA (reference sequence). There are 12 residues in the CDR3. In nucleotides, the CDR3 is TGCAGTGCTAGCCGGGGGGACAATGAGCAGTTCTTC. Amino acid sequence: CSASRGDNEQFF.

This clonotype was observed many times. The V gene is TRBV12-3 or TRBV12-4, the J gene TRBJ1-2; D might be TRBD1 (6 bases). This CDR3 is 15 amino acids long. Trimming stripped 1 base from V and 4 bases from J, with 13 bases between. The CDR3: CASSLGRAGVYGYTF. CDR3 DNA: TGTGCCAGCAGTTTAGGGAGGGCAGGGGTCTATGGCTACACCTTC.

In the case of this clonotype: A clone one base away is much larger, so this may be a read error. The chain links TRBV29-1 to TRBJ1-6, with a weak D call TRBD1 (6 bases). This CDR3 has 16 residues. The V gene lost 6 bases and the J gene lost 5 bases, with 20 bases spanning the gap. Germline V CDR1 and CDR2: SQVTM, ANQGSEA. CDR3 amino acids: CSVGGGGSMNNSPLHF. The CDR3 DNA follows: TGCAGCGTGGGGGGCGGAGGAAGTATGAATAATTCACCCCTCCACTTT.

This clonotype was detected many times. The chain combines TRBV13 with TRBJ1-2, with D perhaps matching TRBD1 (6 bases). Looked up from germline, CDR1 is PRHDT and CDR2 is FYEKMQ (reference sequence). The CDR3 loop spans 14 amino acids. Trimming removed 3 bases from V and 5 bases from J, with 13 bases in between. The CDR3 sequence: CASSLGHSPYGYTF. The CDR3 coding sequence is TGTGCCAGCAGCTTGGGACACTCTCCGTATGGCTACACCTTC.

This clonotype has just a few counts. This chain joins TRBV5-4 and TRBJ2-5, with 7 bases lining up with TRBD1. V lost 4 bases and J lost 2; bases outside the gene matches: 8. The CDR3 loop spans 15 amino acids. Germline V lookup: CDR1 SGHNT, CDR2 YYREEE (reference sequence). The CDR3 DNA follows: TGTGCCAGCAGCCCGGTAGGGGGCTGGCAAGAGACCCAGTACTTC. Encoded protein: CASSPVGGWQETQYF.

Only a few counts were recorded for this clonotype. The chain carries TRBV15 and TRBJ1-4; 11 nucleotides agree with TRBD1. Trimming at V came to 0 bases and at J to 8 bases, leaving 8 bases not matched to a gene. Per germline, CDR1 LNHNV and CDR2 YYDKDF (reference sequence). The CDR3 covers 17 residues. The CDR3 DNA reads as TGTGCCACCAGCAGAGACCTAGCCGGGACAGGGGGGGAAAAACTGTTTTTT. Protein sequence: CATSRDLAGTGGEKLFF.

This clonotype occurred many times. This chain uses TRBV11-3 with TRBJ1-4, with a weak D call TRBD1 (6 bases). V dropped 0 bases and J dropped 8 bases, with 19 bases sitting between them. The CDR3 is made up of 17 amino acids. Per the germline V gene, CDR1 is SGHNT and CDR2 is YENEEA. CDR3 residues: CASSLDLLGHGSEKLFF. The CDR3 region has the DNA TGTGCCAGCAGCTTAGATCTTTTGGGACACGGATCGGAAAAACTGTTTTTT. Filled out from reference TRBV11-3 and TRBJ1-4, the complete variable domain reads EAGVVQSPRYKIIEKKQPVAFWCNPISGHNTLYWYLQNLGQGPELLIRYENEEAVDDSQLPKDRFSAERLKGVDSTLKIQPAELGDSAVYLCASSLDLLGHGSEKLFFGSGTQLSVL.

The rearrangement joins TRBV6-1 to TRBJ2-2; the D gene is possibly TRBD1 (6 bases). CDR3 length: 16 residues. Trimming cost V 5 bases and J 2 bases, with 15 bases left between them. The V gene's germline CDR1 is MNHNS and CDR2 SASEGT. CDR3 coding DNA: TGTGCCAGCAGTAGAGGGACACTTGGCAACACCGGGGAGCTGTTTTTT. The encoded protein is CASSRGTLGNTGELFF.

V gene TRBV13 combines with J gene TRBJ1-2, with D tentatively TRBD1 (5 bases). Germline V CDR1 and CDR2: PRHDT, FYEKMQ (reference sequence). This CDR3 is 16 amino acids long. Trimming removed 4 bases from V and 4 bases from J, with 19 bases in between. Here the CDR3 DNA reads TGTGCCAGCAGCTACCCAGGGAGGGAGGCCCTCTATGGCTACACCTTC. Translating gives CASSYPGREALYGYTF.

This clonotype has at least ten counts. The chain couples TRBV30 to TRBJ2-1, with 9 bases identical to TRBD2. The CDR3 is 15 amino acids. The germline gives CDR1 GTSNPN, CDR2 SVGIG (reference sequence). Trimming took 1 base from V and 8 from J; bases not matched to a gene: 9. The CDR3 sequence is CAWSARGGYSDEQFF. In DNA, the CDR3 is TGTGCCTGGAGTGCGCGGGGGGGCTATTCCGATGAGCAGTTCTTC.

This clonotype was recorded at least ten times. This chain uses TRBV20-1 with TRBJ1-4; TRBD1 matches 7 bases. Germline CDR1 is DFQATT and CDR2 is SNEGSKA (reference sequence). V shed 5 bases, J shed 12 bases, and the junction held 12 bases outside the gene matches. The CDR3 contains 13 residues. CDR3 protein: CSAGQVTVEELFF. CDR3 coding DNA: TGCAGTGCTGGACAGGTTACCGTTGAGGAACTGTTTTTT.

Only a few counts were recorded for this clonotype. The V and J genes are TRBV20-1 and TRBJ2-1; 7 nucleotides line up with TRBD2. The J segment lost 0 bases and the V segment lost 0 bases, leaving 5 bases of the junction unmatched. CDR1 and CDR2 (germline): DFQATT, SNEGSKA (reference sequence). The CDR3 totals 16 residues. CDR3 DNA: TGCAGTGCTAGAGATCTGCGGGGGAGCTCCTACAATGAGCAGTTCTTC. Translated, it gives CSARDLRGSSYNEQFF.

J is TRBJ2-1 and V is TRBV7-3; D might be TRBD2 (7 bases). The CDR3 contains 14 residues. Per the germline V gene, CDR1 is SGHTA and CDR2 is FQGTGA. V shed 5 bases and J shed 7 bases, with 15 bases lying between them. This CDR3 is CASSSLAGANEQFF. The CDR3 DNA reads as TGTGCCAGCAGCAGCTTGGCGGGGGCTAATGAGCAGTTCTTC.

This clonotype was picked up many times. V is TRBV11-3 and J is TRBJ2-3; D is uncertain. Trimming took 6 bases from V and 3 from J, leaving 13 bases between them. Germline V lookup: CDR1 SGHNT, CDR2 YENEEA. The CDR3 covers 14 residues. CDR3 in DNA: TGTGCCAGCAGTTCAGTAGGAAGTACAGATACGCAGTATTTT. As protein: CASSSVGSTDTQYF.

This clonotype came up a few times. The rearrangement links TRBV27 to TRBJ1-4; 9 bases fit TRBD1. In germline, CDR1 is MNHEY, CDR2 SMNVEV (reference sequence). This CDR3 has 15 amino acids. Unmatched junction bases numbered 2, after V lost 2 bases and J lost 4 bases. The DNA of the CDR3 is TGTGCCAGCAGTTTAGGGGGACAGGGTAATGAAAAACTGTTTTTT. Amino acids: CASSLGGQGNEKLFF.

This clonotype appeared many times. V gene TRBV11-2 combines with J gene TRBJ2-3; the D is unclear. There are 15 residues in the CDR3. Germline-derived CDR1 and CDR2 are SGHAT and FQNNGV. The germline V and J ends were trimmed by 6 bases and 5 bases, with 18 bases remaining between them. The CDR3 reads CASRMAPRMVDTQYF. The CDR3, as DNA: TGTGCCAGCAGAATGGCGCCCCGAATGGTAGATACGCAGTATTTT.

This clonotype was seen many times. The CDR3 DNA follows: TGTGCCAGCAGTCAGGGAGGGGTCAACAATCAGCCCCAGCATTTT. Protein sequence: CASSQGGVNNQPQHF. The chain uses TRBV28 and TRBJ1-5, with TRBD1 as a possible D gene (5 bases). CDR1 and CDR2 from the germline V gene are MDHEN and SYDVKM. The CDR3 is 15 amino acids. Trimming left V 5 bases short and J 3 bases short, with 14 bases between.

The chain couples TRBV6-1 to TRBJ1-5, with D possibly being TRBD1 (5 bases). Looked up from germline, CDR1 is MNHNS and CDR2 is SASEGT. Trimming removed 6 bases at V and 4 bases at J, with 13 bases between. The CDR3 totals 14 residues. DNA of the CDR3: TGTGCCAGCAGCCAGGGACCGACTAATCAGCCCCAGCATTTT. Protein sequence: CASSQGPTNQPQHF.

This clonotype occurred many times. This CDR3 reads CASSVTGGFSYEQYF. The CDR3 nucleotides are TGTGCCAGCAGCGTGACAGGGGGATTTTCCTACGAGCAGTACTTC. This chain connects TRBV7-3 to TRBJ2-7, with TRBD1 matching over 9 bases. In germline, CDR1 is SGHTA, CDR2 FQGTGA. After removal of 5 bases from V and 1 base from J, the junction contained 6 bases not matched to a gene. This CDR3 is built from 15 residues.

Ten or more counts support this clonotype. This chain links TRBV28 with TRBJ2-1; 7 positions agree with TRBD2. CDR3 length: 14 residues. Germline V gene data show CDR1 as MDHEN and CDR2 as SYDVKM. The V and J ends lost 5 bases and 7 bases, in that order; junction bases with no gene match: 8. The CDR3 protein is CASSSAGEWNEQFF. The DNA for the CDR3 is TGTGCCAGCAGTAGCGCGGGGGAATGGAATGAGCAGTTCTTC.

Many counts were recorded for this clonotype. V and J are TRBV28 and TRBJ1-1; 8 nucleotides agree with TRBD1. This CDR3 is built from 16 residues. CDR1 MDHEN and CDR2 SYDVKM come from the germline V gene. V shed 4 bases and J 1 base; nucleotides not matched to a gene: 8. CDR3 residues: CASSSFPGQGNTEAFF. In DNA, the CDR3 is TGTGCCAGCAGTTCATTCCCCGGACAGGGGAACACTGAAGCTTTCTTT.

This chain joins TRBV6-6 and TRBJ2-5, with TRBD1 matching 9 bases. V gave up 0 bases and J gave up 1 base; unmatched junction bases: 9. The CDR3 sequence is 18 residues long. Looked up from germline, CDR1 is MNHNY and CDR2 is SVGAGI (reference sequence). For the CDR3, the DNA is TGTGCCAGCAGTTACTCCATACCGGGACAGGGCCGCCAAGAGACCCAGTACTTC. This translates into CASSYSIPGQGRQETQYF.

The V call is TRBV7-2, the J call TRBJ2-7; 11 positions match TRBD2. V lost 7 bases and J lost 6; bases outside the gene matches: 8. The CDR3 loop spans 14 amino acids. The V gene's germline CDR1 is SGHTA and CDR2 FQGNSA. The CDR3 protein is CASTLLAGGSEQYF. For the CDR3, the DNA is TGTGCCAGCACCCTTCTAGCGGGGGGCTCCGAGCAGTACTTC.

In its sample, this clonotype was seen many times. The chain uses TRBV28 and TRBJ2-2; tentatively, D is TRBD2 (6 bases). Germline-derived CDR1 and CDR2 are MDHEN and SYDVKM. The germline V and J ends were trimmed by 2 bases and 7 bases, with 8 bases remaining between them. The CDR3 totals 13 residues. The CDR3 reads CASSLGGDGELFF. The CDR3 DNA reads TGTGCCAGCAGTTTAGGCGGGGACGGGGAGCTGTTTTTT.

This clonotype was picked up many times. This chain uses TRBV2 with TRBJ2-2; weak D call: TRBD2 (5 bases). CDR3 length: 15 amino acids. Germline CDR1 SNHLY, CDR2 FYNNEI. V was trimmed by 1 base and J by 5 bases, leaving 11 bases between them. The CDR3 nucleotides are TGTGCCAGCAGTGAAGTTAAAGGGAGAACCGGGGAGCTGTTTTTT. It codes for CASSEVKGRTGELFF.